This T cell receptor (beta chain) derives from a study of OX40 agonist ivuxolimab in advanced cancers. Study-level information: A diagnosis of hepatocellular carcinoma, melanoma, renal cell or head and neck cancer was present in dose-escalation patients. In three patients, partial responses were observed, one with hepatocellular carcinoma and two with cutaneous melanoma.

TCRdb's copy holds only in-frame clones and misses some; the assay was immunoSEQ multiplex PCR. The sample carries under 150,000 clones, 80% to 90% recorded once. Autoimmune disease history or systemic immunosuppression excluded patients. As to this clone: The antigen remains undetermined.

Findings of the study overall: By week 6 at 0.1 to 3.0 mg/kg, blood CD4+ and CD8+ T cells had expanded clonally.

The CDR3 is made up of 14 amino acids. The V gene lost 1 base and the J gene lost 9 bases, with 15 bases spanning the gap. Germline lookup yields CDR1 SGHAT and CDR2 FQNNGV. The specimen was CD4+ or CD8+ T cells sorted from blood, collected in a trial of the OX40 agonist ivuxolimab. This sequence joins TRBV11-2 and TRBJ2-5; the D gene is possibly TRBD2 (5 bases). This TCR was sampled from an adult with an advanced solid tumor such as melanoma, head and neck, liver or kidney cancer. The CDR3 loop is CASSLGGLPGSQYF. The DNA for the CDR3 is TGTGCCAGCAGCTTAGGAGGACTGCCGGGTTCCCAGTACTTC.